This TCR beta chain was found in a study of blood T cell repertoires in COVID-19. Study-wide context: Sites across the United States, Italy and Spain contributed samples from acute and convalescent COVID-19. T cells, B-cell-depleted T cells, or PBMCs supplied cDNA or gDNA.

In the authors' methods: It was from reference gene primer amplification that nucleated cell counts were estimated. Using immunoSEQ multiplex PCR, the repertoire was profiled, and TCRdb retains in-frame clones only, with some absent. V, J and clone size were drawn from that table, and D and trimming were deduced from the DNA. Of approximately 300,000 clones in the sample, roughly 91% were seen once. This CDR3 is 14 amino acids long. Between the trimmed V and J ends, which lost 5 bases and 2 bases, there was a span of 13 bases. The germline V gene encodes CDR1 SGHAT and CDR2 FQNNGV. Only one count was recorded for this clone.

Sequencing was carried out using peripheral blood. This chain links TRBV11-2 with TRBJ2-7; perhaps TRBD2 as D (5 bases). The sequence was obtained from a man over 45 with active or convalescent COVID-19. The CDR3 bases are TGTGCCAGCAGCCCCCCCGAGGGTACCTACGAGCAGTACTTC. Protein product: CASSPPEGTYEQYF.